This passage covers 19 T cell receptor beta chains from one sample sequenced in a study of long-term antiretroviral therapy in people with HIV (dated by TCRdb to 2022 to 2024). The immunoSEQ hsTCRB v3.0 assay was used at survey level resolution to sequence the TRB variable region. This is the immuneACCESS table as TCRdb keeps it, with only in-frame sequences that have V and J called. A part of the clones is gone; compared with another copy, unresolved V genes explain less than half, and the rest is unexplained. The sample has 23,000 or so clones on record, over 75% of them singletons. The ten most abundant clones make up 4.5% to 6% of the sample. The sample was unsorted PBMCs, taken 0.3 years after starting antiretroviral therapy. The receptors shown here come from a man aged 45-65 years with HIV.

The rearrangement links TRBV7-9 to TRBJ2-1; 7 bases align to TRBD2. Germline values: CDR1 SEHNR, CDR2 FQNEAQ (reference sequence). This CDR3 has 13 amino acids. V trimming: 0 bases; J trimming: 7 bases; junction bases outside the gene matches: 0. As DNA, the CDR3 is TGTGCCAGCAGCTTAGCGGGAGGGAATGAGCAGTTCTTC. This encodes CASSLAGGNEQFF.

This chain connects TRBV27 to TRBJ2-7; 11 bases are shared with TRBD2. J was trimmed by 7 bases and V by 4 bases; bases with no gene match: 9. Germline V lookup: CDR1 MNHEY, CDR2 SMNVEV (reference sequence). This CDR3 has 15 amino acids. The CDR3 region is CASSSQTSGVREQYF. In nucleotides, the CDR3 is TGTGCCAGCAGTTCCCAGACTAGCGGGGTGAGGGAGCAGTACTTC.

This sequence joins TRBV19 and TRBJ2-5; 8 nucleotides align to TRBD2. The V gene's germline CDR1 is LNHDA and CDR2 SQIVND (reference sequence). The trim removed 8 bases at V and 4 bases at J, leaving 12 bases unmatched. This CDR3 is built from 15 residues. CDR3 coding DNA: TGTGCCAGTTCTCTTTCACCCCGGGAGGGAGAGACCCAGTACTTC. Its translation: CASSLSPREGETQYF.

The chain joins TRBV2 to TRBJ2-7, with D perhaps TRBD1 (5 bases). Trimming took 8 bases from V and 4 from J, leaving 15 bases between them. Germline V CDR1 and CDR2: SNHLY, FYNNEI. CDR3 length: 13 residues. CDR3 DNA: TGTGCCAGCCTAGACAGAAGGTTATACGAGCAGTACTTC. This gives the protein CASLDRRLYEQYF.

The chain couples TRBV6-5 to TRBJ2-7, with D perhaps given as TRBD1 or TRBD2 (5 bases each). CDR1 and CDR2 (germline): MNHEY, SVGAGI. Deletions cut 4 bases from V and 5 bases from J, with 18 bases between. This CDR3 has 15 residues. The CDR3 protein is CASSWDGDPLDEQYF. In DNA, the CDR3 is TGTGCCAGCAGTTGGGACGGGGATCCGCTGGACGAGCAGTACTTC.

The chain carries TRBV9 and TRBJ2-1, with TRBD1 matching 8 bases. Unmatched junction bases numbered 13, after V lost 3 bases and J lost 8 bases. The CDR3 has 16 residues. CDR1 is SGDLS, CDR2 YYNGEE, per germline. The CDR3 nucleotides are TGTGCCAGCAGCGCGGGGACAGGACAAGCCGGGGATGAGCAGTTCTTC. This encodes CASSAGTGQAGDEQFF.

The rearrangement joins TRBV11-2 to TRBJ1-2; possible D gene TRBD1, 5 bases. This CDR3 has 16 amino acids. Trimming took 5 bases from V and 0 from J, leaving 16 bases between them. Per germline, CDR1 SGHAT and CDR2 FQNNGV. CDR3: CASSALQAGSNYGYTF. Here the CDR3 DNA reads TGTGCCAGCAGCGCGCTACAGGCAGGATCTAACTATGGCTACACCTTC. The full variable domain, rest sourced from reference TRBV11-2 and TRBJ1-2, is EAGVAQSPRYKIIEKRQSVAFWCNPISGHATLYWYQQILGQGPKLLIQFQNNGVVDDSQLPKDRFSAERLKGVDSTLKIQPAKLEDSAVYLCASSALQAGSNYGYTFGSGTRLTVV.

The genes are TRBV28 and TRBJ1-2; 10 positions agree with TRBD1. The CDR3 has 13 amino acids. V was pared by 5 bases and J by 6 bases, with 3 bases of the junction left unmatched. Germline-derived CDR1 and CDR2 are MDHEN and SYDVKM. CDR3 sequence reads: CASSRQGAHGYTF. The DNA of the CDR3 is TGTGCCAGCAGTCGACAGGGGGCGCATGGCTACACCTTC.

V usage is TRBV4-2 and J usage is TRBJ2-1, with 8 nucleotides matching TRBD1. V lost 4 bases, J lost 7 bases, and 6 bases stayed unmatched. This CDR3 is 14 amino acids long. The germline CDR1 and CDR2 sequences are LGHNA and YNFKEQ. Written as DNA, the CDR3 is TGTGCCAGCAGCCCGGGGACAGGTCTTAATGAGCAGTTCTTC. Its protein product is CASSPGTGLNEQFF.

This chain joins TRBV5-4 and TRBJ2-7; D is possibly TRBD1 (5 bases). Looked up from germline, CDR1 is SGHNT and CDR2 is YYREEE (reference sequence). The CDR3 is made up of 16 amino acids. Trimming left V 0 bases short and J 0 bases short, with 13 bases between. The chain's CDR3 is CASSLVAGITSYEQYF. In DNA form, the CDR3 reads TGTGCCAGCAGCTTGGTAGCAGGGATCACCTCCTACGAGCAGTACTTC.

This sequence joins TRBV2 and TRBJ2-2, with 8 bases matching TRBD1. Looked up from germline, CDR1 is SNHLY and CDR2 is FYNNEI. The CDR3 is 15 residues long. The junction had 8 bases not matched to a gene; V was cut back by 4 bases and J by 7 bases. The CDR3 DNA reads TGTGCCAGCAGTGCGGACAGGGATTTAATCGGGGAGCTGTTTTTT. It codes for CASSADRDLIGELFF.

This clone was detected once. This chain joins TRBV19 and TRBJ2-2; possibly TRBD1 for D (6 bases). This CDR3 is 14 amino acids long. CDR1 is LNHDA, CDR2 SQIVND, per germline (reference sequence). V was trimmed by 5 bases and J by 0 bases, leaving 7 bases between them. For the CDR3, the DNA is TGTGCCAGTAGTCGACAGGCGAACACCGGGGAGCTGTTTTTT. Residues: CASSRQANTGELFF.

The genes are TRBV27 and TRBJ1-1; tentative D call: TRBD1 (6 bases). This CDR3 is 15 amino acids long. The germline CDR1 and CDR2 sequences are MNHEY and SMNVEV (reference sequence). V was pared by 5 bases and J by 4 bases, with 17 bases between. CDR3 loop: CASSDIYLGGTEAFF. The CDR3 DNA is TGTGCCAGCAGTGATATATACCTAGGGGGCACTGAAGCTTTCTTT.

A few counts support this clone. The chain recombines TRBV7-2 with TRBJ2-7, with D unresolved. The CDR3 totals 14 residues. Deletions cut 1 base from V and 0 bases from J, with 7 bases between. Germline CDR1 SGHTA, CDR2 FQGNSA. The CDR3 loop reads CASSLEPSSYEQYF. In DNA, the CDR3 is TGTGCCAGCAGCTTAGAGCCGAGCTCCTACGAGCAGTACTTC.

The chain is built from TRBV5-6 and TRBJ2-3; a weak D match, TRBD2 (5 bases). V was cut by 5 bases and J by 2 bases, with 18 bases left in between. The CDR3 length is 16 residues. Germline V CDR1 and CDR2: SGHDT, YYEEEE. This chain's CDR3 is CASRLARGWDTDTQYF. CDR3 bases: TGTGCCAGCAGGCTGGCTCGGGGTTGGGACACAGATACGCAGTATTTT.

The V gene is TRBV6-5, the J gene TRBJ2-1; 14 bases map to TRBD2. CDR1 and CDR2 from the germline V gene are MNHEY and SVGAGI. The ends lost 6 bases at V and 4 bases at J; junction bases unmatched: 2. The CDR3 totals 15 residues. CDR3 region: CASSRLAGGYNEQFF. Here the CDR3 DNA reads TGTGCCAGCAGCCGACTAGCGGGAGGGTACAATGAGCAGTTCTTC.

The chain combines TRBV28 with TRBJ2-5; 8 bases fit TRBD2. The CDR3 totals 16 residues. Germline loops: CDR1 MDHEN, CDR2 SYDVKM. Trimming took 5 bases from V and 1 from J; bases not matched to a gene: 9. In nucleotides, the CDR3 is TGTGCCAGCAGTCTATCCCCGGGACTAGGCCAAGAGACCCAGTACTTC. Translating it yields CASSLSPGLGQETQYF. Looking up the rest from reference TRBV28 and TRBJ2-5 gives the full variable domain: DVKVTQSSRYLVKRTGEKVFLECVQDMDHENMFWYRQDPGLGLRLIYFSYDVKMKEKGDIPEGYSVSREKKERFSLILESASTNQTSMYLCASSLSPGLGQETQYFGPGTRLLVL.

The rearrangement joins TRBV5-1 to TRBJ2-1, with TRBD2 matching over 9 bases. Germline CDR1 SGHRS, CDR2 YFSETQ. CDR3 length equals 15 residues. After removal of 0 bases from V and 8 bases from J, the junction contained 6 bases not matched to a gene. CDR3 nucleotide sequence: TGCGCCAGCAGCTTGGATCTAGCGGGACTCGATGAGCAGTTCTTC. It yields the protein CASSLDLAGLDEQFF. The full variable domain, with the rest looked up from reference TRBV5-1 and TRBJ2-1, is KAGVTQTPRYLIKTRGQQVTLSCSPISGHRSVSWYQQTPGQGLQFLFEYFSETQRNKGNFPGRFSGRQFSNSRSEMNVSTLELGDSALYLCASSLDLAGLDEQFFGPGTRLTVL.

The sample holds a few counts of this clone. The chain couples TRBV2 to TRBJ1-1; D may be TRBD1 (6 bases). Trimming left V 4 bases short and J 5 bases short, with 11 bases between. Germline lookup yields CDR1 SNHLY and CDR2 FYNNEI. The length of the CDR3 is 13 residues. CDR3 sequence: CASSGTGTTEAFF. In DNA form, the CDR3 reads TGTGCCAGCAGTGGAACAGGGACAACTGAAGCTTTCTTT.